This entry features one T cell receptor beta chain sequence. The sample is drawn from a study of blood T cell repertoires in COVID-19. Study information: Collection of acute and convalescent COVID-19 samples took place in the United States, Italy and Spain.

The table came from immunoSEQ multiplex PCR; TCRdb's copy has only in-frame clones and leaves some out. The sample yields about 69,000 clones, 75% to 90% seen once. Germline loops: CDR1 SGHTA, CDR2 FQGNSA. V shed 5 bases and J 7 bases; nucleotides not matched to a gene: 5. This CDR3 spans 14 amino acids. The sequencing input was peripheral blood. The sequence came from a man aged 25 to 40 with acute or convalescent COVID-19. This sequence joins TRBV7-2 and TRBJ1-6; 7 bases align to TRBD1. CDR3 in amino acids: CASSQRDRNSPLHF. The CDR3 DNA follows: TGTGCCAGCAGCCAAAGGGACAGAAATTCACCCCTCCACTTT.